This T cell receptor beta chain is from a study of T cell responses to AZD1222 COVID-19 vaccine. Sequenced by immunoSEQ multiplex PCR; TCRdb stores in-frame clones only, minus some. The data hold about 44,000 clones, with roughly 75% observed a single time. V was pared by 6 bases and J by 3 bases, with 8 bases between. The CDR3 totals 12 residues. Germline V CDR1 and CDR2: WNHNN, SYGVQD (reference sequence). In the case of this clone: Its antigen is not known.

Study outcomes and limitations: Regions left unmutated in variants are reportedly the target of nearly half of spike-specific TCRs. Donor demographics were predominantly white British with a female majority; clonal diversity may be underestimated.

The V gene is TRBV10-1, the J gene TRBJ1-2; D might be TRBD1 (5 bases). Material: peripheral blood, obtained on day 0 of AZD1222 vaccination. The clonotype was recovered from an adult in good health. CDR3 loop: CASSGGDYGYTF. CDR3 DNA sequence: TGCGCCAGCAGCGGAGGGGACTATGGCTACACCTTC.